The 10 T cell receptor beta chains below were found in one sample sequenced in a study of blood T cell repertoires in COVID-19. TCRdb's copy holds only in-frame clones and misses some; the assay was immunoSEQ multiplex PCR. The sample contains approximately 200,000 clones, roughly 86% of which appear only once. The source material was peripheral blood. The receptors come from an older woman with acute or convalescent COVID-19.

This clone showed up just once. The CDR3 reads CASSLGREETQYF. CDR3 sequence (DNA): TGTGCCAGCAGCTTAGGCAGGGAAGAGACCCAGTACTTC. The genes are TRBV11-3 and TRBJ2-5; D might be TRBD1 (5 bases). The V end lost 1 base, the J end lost 3 bases, and 6 bases lay between the germline ends. The CDR3 is made up of 13 amino acids. Germline values: CDR1 SGHNT, CDR2 YENEEA.

The V and J genes are TRBV18 and TRBJ1-3, with 10 bases that match TRBD1. The junction had 3 bases not matched to a gene; V was cut back by 4 bases and J by 6 bases. Germline CDR1 is KGHSH and CDR2 is LQKENI. CDR3 length: 14 residues. As DNA, the CDR3 is TGTGCCAGCTCACGACAGGGGGCTGAAAACACCATATATTTT. Translated: CASSRQGAENTIYF.

This clone was counted only a few times. The genes are TRBV18 and TRBJ2-1; tentatively, D is TRBD2 (5 bases). In germline, CDR1 is KGHSH, CDR2 LQKENI. The CDR3 loop spans 15 amino acids. With 2 bases removed from V and 5 bases from J, the gap between germline ends came to 13 bases. The CDR3 sequence: CASSPIWGEHNEQFF. The CDR3 coding sequence is TGTGCCAGCTCACCAATATGGGGAGAGCACAATGAGCAGTTCTTC.

The chain joins TRBV14 to TRBJ2-7; a weak D match, TRBD1 (6 bases). The germline V and J ends were trimmed by 2 bases and 2 bases, with 13 bases remaining between them. The germline V gene has CDR1 SGHDN and CDR2 FVKESK. The length of the CDR3 is 15 residues. The CDR3 region has the DNA TGTGCCAGCAGCCAATGGCAGGGGTCCGCCTACGAGCAGTACTTC. Encoded protein: CASSQWQGSAYEQYF.

This chain uses TRBV5-1 with TRBJ1-2; 11 nucleotides line up with TRBD1. Germline CDR1 and CDR2: SGHRS and YFSETQ. The ends lost 3 bases at V and 3 bases at J; junction bases unmatched: 10. CDR3 size: 17 residues. The CDR3 DNA follows: TGCGCCAGCAGCTCGGACAGGGGGCGTCCCTCGGACTATGGCTACACCTTC. Protein: CASSSDRGRPSDYGYTF.

The genes are TRBV6-6 and TRBJ1-2; 9 bases agree with TRBD1. CDR1 is MNHNY and CDR2 is SVGAGI in the germline V gene (reference sequence). The ends lost 5 bases at V and 1 base at J; junction bases unmatched: 5. CDR3 length equals 15 residues. CDR3 protein: CASSPGQGLNYGYTF. DNA for the CDR3: TGTGCCAGCAGTCCGGGACAGGGTCTTAACTATGGCTACACCTTC.

V is TRBV2 and J is TRBJ1-6, with 10 bases identical to TRBD1. Germline V lookup: CDR1 SNHLY, CDR2 FYNNEI. V lost 6 bases and J lost 10; bases outside the gene matches: 6. The CDR3 is 14 amino acids. CDR3 residues: CASSLGTGESPLHF. The CDR3, as DNA: TGTGCCAGCAGCCTTGGGACAGGGGAATCACCCCTCCACTTT.

The V call is TRBV19, the J call TRBJ2-1, with 14 bases aligning to TRBD2. Germline loops: CDR1 LNHDA, CDR2 SQIVND (reference sequence). The CDR3 loop spans 21 amino acids. Trimming removed 6 bases from V and 6 bases from J; junction bases left unmatched: 22. Here the CDR3 reads CASSPLSITGLAGVSANEQFF. In nucleotides, the CDR3 is TGTGCCAGTAGCCCCCTCTCAATTACGGGACTAGCGGGAGTTTCCGCCAATGAGCAGTTCTTC.

The chain uses TRBV11-2 and TRBJ2-5; TRBD1 aligns across 7 bases. Per germline, CDR1 SGHAT and CDR2 FQNNGV. CDR3 size: 13 residues. Trimming at V came to 3 bases and at J to 5 bases, leaving 3 bases not matched to a gene. This chain's CDR3 is CASSFDRDETQYF. For the CDR3, the DNA is TGTGCCAGCAGCTTCGACAGGGATGAGACCCAGTACTTC.

This chain uses TRBV7-9 with TRBJ1-2; D gene unclear. Germline V gene sequence: CDR1 SEHNR, CDR2 FQNEAQ (reference sequence). V was cut by 3 bases and J by 3 bases, with 8 bases left in between. CDR3 size: 13 residues. The CDR3 spells CASSFRTDYGYTF. Here the CDR3 DNA reads TGTGCCAGCAGCTTTCGTACGGACTATGGCTACACCTTC.